What follows are 3 T cell receptor beta chains derived from one specimen sequenced in a study of T cells in Graves' hyperthyroidism and ophthalmopathy. RNA transcripts provided the source from which TCR beta CDR3 regions were amplified. The HTBI primer set drove a first-round RT-PCR of the TCR CDR3. Each CDR3 protein gets one entry after TCRdb re-called the multiplex PCR reads with MiXCR. Found here are hundreds of thousands of distinct CDR3 sequences, 35% to 55% of them singletons; the top ten hold 8% to 8.5%. Sequenced: peripheral blood or thyroid tissue (not recorded which). These receptors all stem from a woman aged 18-29 years with Graves' hyperthyroidism.

The rearrangement uses TRBV29-1 and TRBJ2-7; 8 nucleotides agree with TRBD1. Germline V CDR1 and CDR2: SQVTM, ANQGSEA. The CDR3 runs to 11 residues. V was clipped by 8 bases and J by 3 bases; unmatched bases: 3. Here the CDR3 reads CSPGTGYEQYF. The CDR3 bases are TGCAGCCCTGGGACAGGCTACGAGCAGTACTTC.

This chain links TRBV2 with TRBJ2-6; TRBD2 aligns across 8 bases. From germline, CDR1 is SNHLY and CDR2 FYNNEI. The CDR3 contains 15 residues. V shed 3 bases, J shed 3 bases, and the junction held 1 base outside the gene matches. CDR3 residues: CASSDLAGGANVLTF. In nucleotides, the CDR3 is TGTGCCAGCAGTGATCTAGCGGGTGGGGCCAACGTCCTGACTTTC. The full variable domain, in which reference TRBV2 and TRBJ2-6 provide the parts outside the CDR3, is EPEVTQTPSHQVTQMGQEVILRCVPISNHLYFYWYRQILGQKVEFLVSFYNNEISEKSEIFDDQFSVERPDGSNFTLKIRSTKLEDSAMYFCASSDLAGGANVLTFGAGSRLTVL.

In the case of this clonotype: A clone one base away is much larger, so this may be a read error. The chain uses TRBV10-3 and TRBJ2-5; D gene ambiguous. The CDR3 extends over 14 amino acids. Looked up from germline, CDR1 is ENHRY and CDR2 is SYGVKD. V gave up 5 bases and J gave up 2 bases, with 12 bases separating them. CDR3 in DNA: TGTGCCATCAGTTATGATTTTGGACAAGAGACCCAGTACTTC. Its translation: CAISYDFGQETQYF.